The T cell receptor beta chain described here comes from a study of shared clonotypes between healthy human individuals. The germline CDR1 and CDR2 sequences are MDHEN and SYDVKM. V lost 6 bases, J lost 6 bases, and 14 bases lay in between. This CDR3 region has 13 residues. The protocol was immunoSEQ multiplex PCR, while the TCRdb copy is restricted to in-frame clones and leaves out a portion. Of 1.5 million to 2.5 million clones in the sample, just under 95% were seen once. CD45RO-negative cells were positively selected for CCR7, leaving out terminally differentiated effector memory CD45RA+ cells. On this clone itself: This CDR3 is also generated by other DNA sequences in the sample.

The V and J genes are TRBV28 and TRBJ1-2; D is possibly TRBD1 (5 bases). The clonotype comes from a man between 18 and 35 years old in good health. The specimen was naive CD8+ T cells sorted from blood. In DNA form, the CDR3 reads TGTGCCAGCAGGGGAGACAGTTTAAATGGCTACACCTTC. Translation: CASRGDSLNGYTF.